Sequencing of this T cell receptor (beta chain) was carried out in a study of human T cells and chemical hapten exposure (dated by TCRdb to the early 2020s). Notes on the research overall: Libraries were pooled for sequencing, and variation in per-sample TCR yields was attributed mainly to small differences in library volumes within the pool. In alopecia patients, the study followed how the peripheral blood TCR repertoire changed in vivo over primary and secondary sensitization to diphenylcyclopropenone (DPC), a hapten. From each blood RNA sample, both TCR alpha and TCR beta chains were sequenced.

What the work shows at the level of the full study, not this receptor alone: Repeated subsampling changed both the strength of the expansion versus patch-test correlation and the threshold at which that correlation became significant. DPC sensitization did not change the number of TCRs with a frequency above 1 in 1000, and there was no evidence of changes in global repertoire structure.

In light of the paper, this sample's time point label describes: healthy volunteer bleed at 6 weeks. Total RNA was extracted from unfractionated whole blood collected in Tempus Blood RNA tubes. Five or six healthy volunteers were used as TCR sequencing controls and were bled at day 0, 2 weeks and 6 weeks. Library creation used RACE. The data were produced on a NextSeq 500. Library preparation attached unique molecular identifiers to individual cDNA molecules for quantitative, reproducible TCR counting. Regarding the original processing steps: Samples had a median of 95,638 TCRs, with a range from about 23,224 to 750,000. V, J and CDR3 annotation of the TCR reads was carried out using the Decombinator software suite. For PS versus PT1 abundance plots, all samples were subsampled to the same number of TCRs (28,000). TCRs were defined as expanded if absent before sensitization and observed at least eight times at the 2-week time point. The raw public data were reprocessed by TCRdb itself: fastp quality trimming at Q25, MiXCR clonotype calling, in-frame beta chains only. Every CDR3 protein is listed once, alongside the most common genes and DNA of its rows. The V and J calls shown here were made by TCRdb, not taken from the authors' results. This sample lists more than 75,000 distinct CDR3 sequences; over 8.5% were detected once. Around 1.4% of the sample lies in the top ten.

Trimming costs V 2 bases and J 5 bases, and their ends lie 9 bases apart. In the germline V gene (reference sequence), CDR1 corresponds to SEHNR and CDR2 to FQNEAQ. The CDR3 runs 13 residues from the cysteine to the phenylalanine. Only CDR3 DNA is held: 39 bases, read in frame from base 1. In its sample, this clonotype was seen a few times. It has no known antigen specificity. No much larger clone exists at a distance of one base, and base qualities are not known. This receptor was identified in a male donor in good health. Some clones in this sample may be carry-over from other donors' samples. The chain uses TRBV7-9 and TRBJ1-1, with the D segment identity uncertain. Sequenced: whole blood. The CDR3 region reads CASSLYDTTEAFF. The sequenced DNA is TGTGCCAGCAGCTTATATGATACTACTGAAGCTTTCTTT.